The present T cell receptor (beta chain) was sequenced within a study of radiotherapy plus CTLA-4 blockade in lung cancer. Produced via immunoSEQ multiplex PCR; TCRdb's table is partial and in-frame only. This table holds roughly 53,000 clones, 84% found once. With 0 bases clipped from V and 3 bases from J, the junction kept 3 bases outside the gene matches. CDR3 length: 15 residues. Germline CDR1 and CDR2: SEHNR and FQNEAQ (reference sequence). This sequence was found in a human donor with non-small cell lung cancer whose response to radiotherapy plus ipilimumab could not be evaluated. The chain combines TRBV7-9 with TRBJ1-1; 8 bases agree with TRBD1. The source material was peripheral blood, sampled from a patient treated with radiotherapy plus ipilimumab. CDR3 in amino acids: CASSLATGAYTEAFF. The CDR3 DNA reads TGTGCCAGCAGCTTAGCGACAGGGGCATACACTGAAGCTTTCTTT.